Each of the 31 T cell receptor beta chains below was sequenced from the same sample in a study of T cells in Graves' hyperthyroidism and ophthalmopathy. Amplified TCR beta CDR3 regions derived from RNA transcripts. HTBI primers were employed in a first-round RT-PCR of the TCR CDR3. MiXCR, run by TCRdb on the multiplex PCR reads, gives a single entry per CDR3 protein. The table records roughly 630,000 distinct CDR3 sequences, around 16% of them present only once. Sequencing was carried out using blood. The receptors derive from a woman aged 25 to 39 with Graves' hyperthyroidism.

This clonotype was seen ten or more times. CDR3 amino acids: CASSSRDRDGYNEQFF. The CDR3 DNA reads TGTGCCAGCAGCTCTCGGGACAGGGATGGGTACAATGAGCAGTTCTTC. The V call is TRBV11-2, the J call TRBJ2-1, with 9 positions matching TRBD1. Per the germline V gene, CDR1 is SGHAT and CDR2 is FQNNGV. The CDR3 is made up of 16 amino acids. The trim removed 4 bases at V and 4 bases at J, leaving 8 bases unmatched.

This clonotype has at least ten counts. The chain combines TRBV6-2 or TRBV6-3 with TRBJ2-3, with D possibly TRBD1 on 6 matching bases. The CDR3 extends over 16 amino acids. CDR1 MNHEY and CDR2 SVGEGT come from the germline V gene. Trimming removed 2 bases at V and 4 bases at J, with 16 bases between. The CDR3 DNA follows: TGTGCCAGCAGTTACGGGGGCGGCGACTTTGCAGATACGCAGTATTTT. It codes for CASSYGGGDFADTQYF.

The chain carries TRBV6-5 and TRBJ1-3; D perhaps matches TRBD1 (5 bases). The length of the CDR3 is 14 residues. Germline lookup yields CDR1 MNHEY and CDR2 SVGAGI. V lost 2 bases to trimming and J lost 8 bases, with 13 bases between them. CDR3 protein: CASSYGTRGDTIYF. In nucleotides, the CDR3 is TGTGCCAGCAGTTACGGGACGCGTGGTGACACCATATATTTT.

Many counts were recorded for this clonotype. This chain links TRBV6-2 or TRBV6-3 with TRBJ2-7, with D possibly called TRBD1 or TRBD2 (5 bases each). Germline V gene sequence: CDR1 MNHEY, CDR2 SVGEGT. V dropped 6 bases and J dropped 6 bases, with 12 bases sitting between them. CDR3 length: 12 residues. CDR3 in DNA: TGTGCCAGCAGGTCAGGGAGCCGCGAGCAGTACTTC. Its protein is CASRSGSREQYF.

This clonotype occurred a few times. V usage is TRBV12-3 or TRBV12-4 and J usage is TRBJ2-1, with D possibly being TRBD1 (5 bases). V was pared by 4 bases and J by 8 bases, with 18 bases between. This CDR3 has 15 residues. CDR3 amino acids: CASSSPRQGGDEQFF. In nucleotides, the CDR3 is TGTGCCAGCAGTTCACCCCGGCAGGGTGGTGATGAGCAGTTCTTC.

This clonotype was found many times. This chain links TRBV5-1 with TRBJ1-1, with D tentatively TRBD1 (5 bases). Trimming took off 5 bases at V and 1 base at J, with 18 bases between the two ends. Germline lookup yields CDR1 SGHRS and CDR2 YFSETQ. CDR3 length equals 16 residues. The CDR3 sequence is CASSLTLGTPNTEAFF. CDR3 in DNA: TGCGCCAGCAGTCTCACCCTAGGGACCCCGAACACTGAAGCTTTCTTT.

This clonotype was recorded at least ten times. The rearrangement uses TRBV28 and TRBJ2-1; perhaps TRBD1 as D (5 bases). V was clipped by 4 bases and J by 9 bases, with 22 bases between them. The CDR3 extends over 16 amino acids. Germline V gene lookup returns CDR1 MDHEN and CDR2 SYDVKM. CDR3 DNA sequence: TGTGCCAGCAGTTCGGGTGAAACCGGACACCGGGCTGAGCAGTTCTTC. Its protein product is CASSSGETGHRAEQFF.

The chain is built from TRBV6-1 and TRBJ2-7, with 11 positions matching TRBD2. V shed 4 bases and J 3 bases; nucleotides not matched to a gene: 8. The CDR3 consists of 16 residues. Germline CDR1 and CDR2: MNHNS and SASEGT. The CDR3 DNA is TGTGCCAGCAGTGCCCATTTAGCGGGAGGGAGCTACGAGCAGTACTTC. Its protein product is CASSAHLAGGSYEQYF.

This clonotype was recorded a few times. The genes are TRBV20-1 and TRBJ1-1; no definite D call. Germline-derived CDR1 and CDR2 are DFQATT and SNEGSKA (reference sequence). The CDR3 totals 13 residues. V was clipped by 1 base and J by 0 bases, with 6 bases between them. The CDR3 DNA follows: TGCAGTGCTAGAGGTATTCTGAACACTGAAGCTTTCTTT. Its translation: CSARGILNTEAFF.

This clonotype was counted between two and nine times. The chain has TRBV20-1 and TRBJ2-1; no firm D call. This CDR3 is 10 amino acids long. The V gene's germline CDR1 is DFQATT and CDR2 SNEGSKA (reference sequence). V was cut by 7 bases and J by 4 bases, with 5 bases left in between. The chain's CDR3 is CSVTYNEQFF. In nucleotides, the CDR3 is TGCAGTGTCACGTACAATGAGCAGTTCTTC.

This clonotype was seen ten or more times. This chain connects TRBV28 to TRBJ2-7; D gene uncertain. Germline V gene lookup returns CDR1 MDHEN and CDR2 SYDVKM. CDR3 length equals 11 residues. V was pared by 1 base and J by 6 bases, with 4 bases between. The CDR3 DNA reads as TGTGCCAGCAGTTTATCAGCCGAGCAGTACTTC. It translates to CASSLSAEQYF.

Many counts were recorded for this clonotype. V and J are TRBV30 and TRBJ1-1; D remains ambiguous. Looked up from germline, CDR1 is GTSNPN and CDR2 is SVGIG (reference sequence). The CDR3 extends over 13 amino acids. V lost 0 bases and J 3 bases, leaving 8 bases between the germline ends. CDR3 DNA: TGTGCCTGGAGTGTTGGGTTGGACACTGAAGCTTTCTTT. This codes for CAWSVGLDTEAFF.

This clonotype has more than one count but fewer than ten. The V call is TRBV29-1, the J call TRBJ2-7, with TRBD1 matching over 7 bases. Trimming at V came to 4 bases and at J to 0 bases, leaving 6 bases not matched to a gene. The CDR3 runs to 14 residues. The germline V gene encodes CDR1 SQVTM and CDR2 ANQGSEA. The CDR3 is CSVAPGQSSYEQYF. The CDR3 DNA reads TGCAGCGTTGCCCCGGGACAGAGCTCCTACGAGCAGTACTTC.

This clonotype was detected a few times. The chain recombines TRBV27 with TRBJ2-7, with 8 bases matching TRBD1. CDR1 MNHEY and CDR2 SMNVEV come from the germline V gene (reference sequence). This CDR3 region has 15 residues. V gave up 2 bases and J gave up 0 bases; unmatched junction bases: 3. The CDR3, as DNA: TGTGCCAGCAGTTTAGGGACAGGCTTCTCCTACGAGCAGTACTTC. Its protein product is CASSLGTGFSYEQYF.

V gene TRBV7-2 combines with J gene TRBJ2-2, with 13 bases matching TRBD2. The V gene end was trimmed by 5 bases and the J gene end by 5 bases; junction bases not matched to a gene: 8. Germline values: CDR1 SGHTA, CDR2 FQGNSA. This CDR3 has 17 residues. The CDR3 region has the DNA TGTGCCAGCAGCCCCGCGGGACTAGCGGGGAGGACCGGGGAGCTGTTTTTT. It codes for CASSPAGLAGRTGELFF.

This clonotype was seen more than once but under ten times. CDR3 in amino acids: CASSSAGETQYF. CDR3 DNA: TGTGCCAGCAGTTCCGCGGGTGAGACCCAGTACTTC. The chain recombines TRBV27 with TRBJ2-5; a possible D gene is TRBD2 (5 bases). This CDR3 is built from 12 residues. Germline lookup yields CDR1 MNHEY and CDR2 SMNVEV (reference sequence). V lost 4 bases and J lost 5, with 8 bases in between.

The table lists this clonotype with many counts. The genes are TRBV28 and TRBJ2-1, with no clear D. V lost 7 bases to trimming and J lost 0 bases, with 10 bases between them. CDR1 and CDR2 from the germline V gene are MDHEN and SYDVKM. CDR3 length equals 14 residues. CDR3 sequence reads: CASIRQSSYNEQFF. Written as DNA, the CDR3 is TGTGCCAGCATTCGGCAGTCCTCCTACAATGAGCAGTTCTTC.

The rearrangement uses TRBV5-1 and TRBJ1-4; TRBD1 agrees at 12 bases. Germline CDR1 SGHRS, CDR2 YFSETQ. The V and J ends lost 1 base and 8 bases, in that order; junction bases with no gene match: 9. The CDR3 length is 17 residues. The CDR3 DNA reads TGCGCCAGCAGCTTGAGGGCTGGGGGGACAGGGGGCGAAAAACTGTTTTTT. Protein product: CASSLRAGGTGGEKLFF.

V usage is TRBV25-1 and J usage is TRBJ1-5; D unclear. V was cut by 4 bases and J by 2 bases, with 15 bases left in between. The germline gives CDR1 MGHDK, CDR2 SYGVNS. The CDR3 extends over 16 amino acids. The CDR3 loop reads CASSGPTGSGNQPQHF. For the CDR3, the DNA is TGTGCCAGCAGTGGCCCCACGGGGTCCGGCAATCAGCCCCAGCATTTT.

This clonotype has at least ten counts. This sequence joins TRBV11-2 and TRBJ2-1, with D perhaps TRBD2 (5 bases). Trimming shortened V by 5 bases and J by 6 bases, and 17 bases separated the two germline ends. The CDR3 totals 15 residues. CDR1 SGHAT and CDR2 FQNNGV come from the germline V gene. CDR3 in DNA: TGTGCCAGCAGCGGGCCGGGAACCCTGGGCAATGAGCAGTTCTTC. Translated, it gives CASSGPGTLGNEQFF.

This clonotype was picked up a small number of times. In DNA form, the CDR3 reads TGCAGTGCTAGGGCGGTCGGGGAGCTGTTTTTT. Its translation: CSARAVGELFF. The gene calls are TRBV20-1 and TRBJ2-2; D is unresolved. The germline V and J ends were trimmed by 3 bases and 7 bases, with 6 bases remaining between them. This CDR3 is built from 11 residues. In germline, CDR1 is DFQATT, CDR2 SNEGSKA (reference sequence).

This clonotype was seen at least ten times. The rearrangement links TRBV30 to TRBJ2-7; either TRBD1 or TRBD2 may supply D (7 bases each). The ends were cut back, 6 bases at V and 1 base at J, with 13 bases in the middle. Germline V CDR1 and CDR2: GTSNPN, SVGIG (reference sequence). This CDR3 region has 13 residues. In nucleotides, the CDR3 is TGTGCCTGTACAGGGGAGGGGTCCTACGAGCAGTACTTC. It specifies CACTGEGSYEQYF.

This clonotype was counted only a few times. The chain recombines TRBV9 with TRBJ2-1; tentatively, D is TRBD2 (5 bases). This CDR3 is built from 12 residues. Germline V lookup: CDR1 SGDLS, CDR2 YYNGEE. Trimming left V 4 bases short and J 7 bases short, with 9 bases between. The CDR3 sequence: CASSKGENEQFF. CDR3 DNA: TGTGCCAGCAGCAAGGGAGAGAATGAGCAGTTCTTC. Complete variable domain (other parts from reference TRBV9 and TRBJ2-1): DSGVTQTPKHLITATGQRVTLRCSPRSGDLSVYWYQQSLDQGLQFLIQYYNGEERAKGNILERFSAQQFPDLHSELNLSSLELGDSALYFCASSKGENEQFFGPGTRLTVL.

This clonotype turned up a few times. The chain employs TRBV27 and TRBJ2-3; TRBD2 aligns across 12 bases. Germline assignment: CDR1 MNHEY and CDR2 SMNVEV (reference sequence). The CDR3 is 16 amino acids. Losses at the gene ends were 7 bases for V and 6 bases for J; bases not matched to a gene: 11. The CDR3 coding sequence is TGTGCCAGCAATTCAGTGACTAGCGGGAGCCGTGATACGCAGTATTTT. This encodes CASNSVTSGSRDTQYF.

This clonotype showed up just a few times. The J gene is TRBJ2-6, the V gene TRBV27; D uncertain. The V gene lost 2 bases and the J gene lost 0 bases, with 5 bases spanning the gap. Looked up from germline, CDR1 is MNHEY and CDR2 is SMNVEV (reference sequence). CDR3 length equals 15 residues. This CDR3 is CASSLRHSGANVLTF. In DNA form, the CDR3 reads TGTGCCAGCAGTTTAAGGCACTCTGGGGCCAACGTCCTGACTTTC.

This sequence joins TRBV11-2 and TRBJ2-7; perhaps TRBD1 as D (6 bases). Trimming took off 2 bases at V and 4 bases at J, with 15 bases between the two ends. The germline gives CDR1 SGHAT, CDR2 FQNNGV. The length of the CDR3 is 15 residues. This CDR3 is CASSLQFVGAYEQYF. The CDR3 DNA is TGTGCCAGCAGCTTACAATTTGTGGGGGCTTACGAGCAGTACTTC.

This clonotype was detected ten times or more. The chain uses TRBV11-2 and TRBJ2-3; 7 nucleotides match TRBD1. The V gene's germline CDR1 is SGHAT and CDR2 FQNNGV. Trimming took 5 bases from V and 1 from J; bases not matched to a gene: 9. The CDR3 runs 16 residues. CDR3 amino acids: CASSLYRGGGTDTQYF. CDR3 DNA: TGTGCCAGCAGCCTATACAGGGGTGGAGGCACAGATACGCAGTATTTT.

This clonotype was counted at least ten times. The chain combines TRBV7-2 with TRBJ2-1; the D is unclear. Germline V CDR1 and CDR2: SGHTA, FQGNSA. V shed 1 base and J shed 5 bases, with 21 bases lying between them. The CDR3 is made up of 18 amino acids. The CDR3 region is CASSLDARWAEKNNEQFF. CDR3 DNA sequence: TGTGCCAGCAGCTTAGACGCCCGGTGGGCCGAGAAAAACAATGAGCAGTTCTTC.

The chain employs TRBV4-3 and TRBJ1-4, with no clear D. CDR1 and CDR2 from the germline V gene are LGHNA and YSLEER. This CDR3 has 14 amino acids. V lost 3 bases, J lost 5 bases, and 10 bases lay in between. The CDR3 DNA is TGCGCCAGCAGCCACGGGTCCCTAAATGAAAAACTGTTTTTT. It codes for CASSHGSLNEKLFF.

This clonotype was found many times. The CDR3 reads CASREDRGRGSPLHF. CDR3 DNA sequence: TGTGCCAGCAGAGAGGACAGGGGGCGAGGATCACCCCTCCACTTT. V and J are TRBV28 and TRBJ1-6, with TRBD1 matching over 11 bases. The CDR3 is 15 residues long. With V trimmed by 6 bases and J by 10 bases, 8 bases remained unmatched. In germline, CDR1 is MDHEN, CDR2 SYDVKM.

This clonotype appeared many times. This chain connects TRBV11-2 to TRBJ2-1; 7 bases agree with TRBD2. This CDR3 comprises 14 residues. CDR1 SGHAT and CDR2 FQNNGV come from the germline V gene. The CDR3 reads CAAGGAGEWNEQFF. DNA of the CDR3: TGTGCGGCGGGCGGGGCGGGAGAATGGAATGAGCAGTTCTTC. The complete variable domain, with remaining parts taken from reference TRBV11-2 and TRBJ2-1, reads EAGVAQSPRYKIIEKRQSVAFWCNPISGHATLYWYQQILGQGPKLLIQFQNNGVVDDSQLPKDRFSAERLKGVDSTLKIQPAKLEDSAVYLCAAGGAGEWNEQFFGPGTRLTVL.